These T cell receptor beta chains were read from a single sample in a study of blood T cell repertoires in COVID-19. Method: immunoSEQ multiplex PCR; TCRdb's copy keeps in-frame clones and lacks some. The top ten hold about 6.8% of the sample, which has over 300,000 clones, about 89% seen once. The specimen sequenced was peripheral blood. These receptors were obtained from a man younger than 35 who had recovered from COVID-19. Both conserved end residues are part of each CDR3. Fields, in order: V gene, J gene, clone size, D gene, CDR3 protein, CDR3 DNA. A D gene is named only where the DNA matches it firmly. Where a row states a size, it is once, few, many or the class of an expanded clone; other rows omit it.

v_gene: TRBV28; j_gene: TRBJ2-7; abundance: NA; d_gene: TRBD2; CDR3aa: CASTGGLAGPYEQYF; CDR3nt: TGTGCCAGCACCGGGGGGCTAGCGGGGCCCTACGAGCAGTACTTC
v_gene: TRBV19; j_gene: TRBJ1-1; abundance: NA; d_gene: NA; CDR3aa: CASSIFQAMNTEAFF; CDR3nt: TGTGCCAGTAGTATCTTCCAGGCTATGAACACTGAAGCTTTCTTT
v_gene: TRBV6-5; j_gene: TRBJ2-5; abundance: NA; d_gene: NA; CDR3aa: CASSPGGRETQYF; CDR3nt: TGTGCCAGCAGCCCGGGGGGCAGAGAGACCCAGTACTTC
v_gene: TRBV5-4; j_gene: TRBJ2-3; abundance: NA; d_gene: TRBD1; CDR3aa: CASSRQGQGHSTDTQYF; CDR3nt: TGTGCCAGCAGCCGGCAGGGACAGGGGCATAGCACAGATACGCAGTATTTT
v_gene: TRBV5-1; j_gene: TRBJ1-1; abundance: NA; d_gene: NA; CDR3aa: CASSLGTVNTEAFF; CDR3nt: TGCGCCAGCAGCTTGGGGACAGTTAACACTGAAGCTTTCTTT
v_gene: TRBV19; j_gene: TRBJ2-7; abundance: NA; d_gene: TRBD1; CDR3aa: CASRGGQGDHEQYF; CDR3nt: TGTGCCAGTAGGGGGGGACAGGGCGACCACGAGCAGTACTTC
v_gene: TRBV19; j_gene: TRBJ2-5; abundance: NA; d_gene: NA; CDR3aa: CASSIGQGIRTQYF; CDR3nt: TGTGCCAGTAGTATTGGGCAGGGCATCAGGACCCAGTACTTC
v_gene: TRBV18; j_gene: TRBJ1-1; abundance: NA; d_gene: TRBD1; CDR3aa: CASAGQSNTEAFF; CDR3nt: TGTGCCAGCGCGGGACAGAGCAACACTGAAGCTTTCTTT
v_gene: TRBV14; j_gene: TRBJ2-3; abundance: NA; d_gene: TRBD1; CDR3aa: CASSQDRGQGLDTQYF; CDR3nt: TGTGCCAGCAGCCAAGATCGGGGACAGGGGTTGGATACGCAGTATTTT
v_gene: TRBV7-6; j_gene: TRBJ2-5; abundance: few; d_gene: TRBD2; CDR3aa: CASSPPGGQETQYF; CDR3nt: TGTGCCAGCAGCCCCCCGGGGGGCCAAGAGACCCAGTACTTC
v_gene: TRBV19; j_gene: TRBJ1-2; abundance: NA; d_gene: TRBD1; CDR3aa: CASHDRARTNYGYTF; CDR3nt: TGTGCCAGCCACGACAGGGCACGGACTAACTATGGCTACACCTTC
v_gene: TRBV30; j_gene: TRBJ1-2; abundance: NA; d_gene: TRBD1; CDR3aa: CAWRGYGDRSQANYGYTF; CDR3nt: TGTGCCTGGAGGGGGTATGGGGACAGGAGTCAAGCTAACTATGGCTACACCTTC
v_gene: TRBV14; j_gene: TRBJ1-5; abundance: NA; d_gene: NA; CDR3aa: CASSQGDIQAGSQQPQHF; CDR3nt: TGTGCCAGCAGCCAAGGGGACATACAGGCAGGGAGTCAACAGCCCCAGCATTTT
v_gene: TRBV20-1; j_gene: TRBJ2-1; abundance: NA; d_gene: TRBD2; CDR3aa: CSAKSGIGEFF; CDR3nt: TGCAGTGCTAAGAGCGGGATTGGGGAGTTCTTC
v_gene: TRBV4-3; j_gene: TRBJ1-2; abundance: NA; d_gene: TRBD1; CDR3aa: CASSRTGTGISYGYTF; CDR3nt: TGCGCCAGCAGCCGGACCGGGACAGGGATCTCCTATGGCTACACCTTC
v_gene: TRBV7-9; j_gene: TRBJ1-1; abundance: NA; d_gene: TRBD1; CDR3aa: CASSPRDSLRNTEAFF; CDR3nt: TGTGCCAGCAGCCCGAGGGACAGCTTACGGAACACTGAAGCTTTCTTT
v_gene: TRBV6-5; j_gene: TRBJ1-4; abundance: NA; d_gene: NA; CDR3aa: CASSPNTPRGEKLFF; CDR3nt: TGTGCCAGCAGTCCAAACACCCCGCGGGGTGAAAAACTGTTTTTT
v_gene: TRBV7-9; j_gene: TRBJ2-1; abundance: NA; d_gene: NA; CDR3aa: CASSTTAKGITYNEQFF; CDR3nt: TGTGCCAGCAGCACGACTGCCAAGGGGATAACCTACAATGAGCAGTTCTTC
v_gene: TRBV2; j_gene: TRBJ2-3; abundance: NA; d_gene: NA; CDR3aa: CASSGESTDTQYF; CDR3nt: TGTGCCAGCAGTGGAGAAAGCACAGATACGCAGTATTTT
v_gene: TRBV11-2; j_gene: TRBJ2-7; abundance: NA; d_gene: NA; CDR3aa: CASSLAGRDEQYF; CDR3nt: TGTGCCAGCAGCTTAGCAGGCCGTGACGAGCAGTACTTC
v_gene: TRBV14; j_gene: TRBJ1-1; abundance: many; d_gene: NA; CDR3aa: CASSQEAGNSAFF; CDR3nt: TGTGCCAGCAGCCAAGAGGCGGGAAACTCAGCTTTCTTT
v_gene: TRBV6-6; j_gene: TRBJ1-5; abundance: NA; d_gene: NA; CDR3aa: CASSPGRGGNQPQHF; CDR3nt: TGTGCCAGCAGCCCCGGCCGCGGGGGGAATCAGCCCCAGCATTTT
v_gene: TRBV3-1/TRBV3-2; j_gene: TRBJ2-7; abundance: NA; d_gene: NA; CDR3aa: CASSQSMAVSYEQYF; CDR3nt: TGTGCCAGCAGCCAGTCCATGGCGGTGTCCTACGAGCAGTACTTC
v_gene: TRBV10-3; j_gene: TRBJ2-1; abundance: few; d_gene: TRBD2; CDR3aa: CAIRLAGVYNEQFF; CDR3nt: TGTGCCATCCGACTAGCGGGGGTCTACAATGAGCAGTTCTTC
v_gene: TRBV11-2; j_gene: TRBJ1-1; abundance: NA; d_gene: NA; CDR3aa: CASSLALYTMNTEAFF; CDR3nt: TGTGCCAGCAGCTTAGCCCTGTACACCATGAACACTGAAGCTTTCTTT
v_gene: TRBV9; j_gene: TRBJ2-5; abundance: NA; d_gene: TRBD2; CDR3aa: CASTQRGGPQETQYF; CDR3nt: TGTGCCAGCACACAGCGGGGGGGACCCCAAGAGACCCAGTACTTC
v_gene: TRBV5-1; j_gene: TRBJ2-7; abundance: NA; d_gene: NA; CDR3aa: CASSQPEGIDEQYF; CDR3nt: TGCGCCAGCAGCCAACCGGAGGGTATAGACGAGCAGTACTTC
v_gene: TRBV30; j_gene: TRBJ2-2; abundance: NA; d_gene: NA; CDR3aa: CAWSVSGTGELFF; CDR3nt: TGTGCCTGGAGTGTGAGCGGCACCGGGGAGCTGTTTTTT
v_gene: TRBV6-5; j_gene: TRBJ2-3; abundance: NA; d_gene: TRBD2; CDR3aa: CASALAGVDTQYF; CDR3nt: TGTGCCAGCGCCCTAGCGGGAGTCGATACGCAGTATTTT
v_gene: TRBV13; j_gene: TRBJ2-7; abundance: NA; d_gene: NA; CDR3aa: CASGFRHSSYEQYF; CDR3nt: TGTGCCAGCGGATTTCGACACTCCTCCTACGAGCAGTACTTC
v_gene: TRBV6-4; j_gene: TRBJ2-2; abundance: NA; d_gene: TRBD2; CDR3aa: CASTPLAGGELFF; CDR3nt: TGTGCCAGCACCCCACTAGCGGGGGGGGAGCTGTTTTTT
v_gene: TRBV6-2/TRBV6-3; j_gene: TRBJ1-4; abundance: NA; d_gene: NA; CDR3aa: CASSYSILGGAATNEKLFF; CDR3nt: TGTGCCAGCAGTTACTCGATTCTGGGGGGAGCTGCAACTAATGAAAAACTGTTTTTT
v_gene: TRBV5-6; j_gene: TRBJ1-4; abundance: few; d_gene: TRBD1; CDR3aa: CASSRPTGVFATNEKLFF; CDR3nt: TGTGCCAGCAGCCGCCCGACAGGGGTTTTTGCAACTAATGAAAAACTGTTTTTT
v_gene: TRBV5-6; j_gene: TRBJ1-4; abundance: NA; d_gene: NA; CDR3aa: CASSLVQVNEKLFF; CDR3nt: TGTGCCAGCAGCTTGGTACAGGTTAATGAAAAACTGTTTTTT
v_gene: TRBV9; j_gene: TRBJ1-2; abundance: NA; d_gene: TRBD1; CDR3aa: CASSRTGEVSYGYTF; CDR3nt: TGTGCCAGCAGCAGGACAGGGGAGGTGAGCTATGGCTACACCTTC
v_gene: TRBV6-5; j_gene: TRBJ1-2; abundance: NA; d_gene: NA; CDR3aa: CASRKGQNTHHGYTF; CDR3nt: TGTGCCAGCAGGAAGGGACAAAACACTCATCATGGCTACACCTTC
v_gene: TRBV11-2; j_gene: TRBJ1-4; abundance: NA; d_gene: NA; CDR3aa: CASSLAYFGGSGVEKLFF; CDR3nt: TGTGCCAGCAGCTTAGCCTATTTCGGAGGTAGTGGGGTTGAAAAACTGTTTTTT
v_gene: TRBV4-2; j_gene: TRBJ1-2; abundance: NA; d_gene: NA; CDR3aa: CASSQEGGIGYTF; CDR3nt: TGTGCCAGCAGCCAAGAAGGGGGAATTGGCTACACCTTC
v_gene: TRBV7-9; j_gene: TRBJ2-2; abundance: NA; d_gene: TRBD1; CDR3aa: CATPDRDRNTGELFF; CDR3nt: TGTGCCACCCCCGACCGGGACAGGAACACCGGGGAGCTGTTTTTT
v_gene: TRBV15; j_gene: TRBJ2-5; abundance: NA; d_gene: TRBD2; CDR3aa: CATSRSTSGAETQYF; CDR3nt: TGTGCCACCAGCAGATCTACTAGCGGGGCAGAGACCCAGTACTTC
v_gene: TRBV19; j_gene: TRBJ2-7; abundance: NA; d_gene: TRBD1; CDR3aa: CASRSGQGVSYEQYF; CDR3nt: TGTGCCAGTAGGTCGGGACAGGGGGTGTCCTACGAGCAGTACTTC
v_gene: TRBV6-1; j_gene: TRBJ2-1; abundance: NA; d_gene: TRBD2; CDR3aa: CASSEGASGFYNEQFF; CDR3nt: TGTGCCAGCAGTGAAGGGGCTAGCGGGTTTTACAATGAGCAGTTCTTC
v_gene: TRBV5-8; j_gene: TRBJ1-5; abundance: NA; d_gene: NA; CDR3aa: CASFGGGQPQHF; CDR3nt: TGTGCCAGCTTTGGCGGGGGTCAGCCCCAGCATTTT
v_gene: TRBV6-2/TRBV6-3; j_gene: TRBJ2-1; abundance: NA; d_gene: NA; CDR3aa: CASSYSTPTSWQFF; CDR3nt: TGTGCCAGCAGTTACTCGACACCCACGTCCTGGCAGTTCTTC
v_gene: TRBV7-9; j_gene: TRBJ1-3; abundance: NA; d_gene: NA; CDR3aa: CASSSPRTGNTIYF; CDR3nt: TGTGCCAGCAGCTCACCGAGGACTGGAAACACCATATATTTT
v_gene: TRBV3-1/TRBV3-2; j_gene: TRBJ2-1; abundance: NA; d_gene: TRBD2; CDR3aa: CASSQDYVLAGTNEQFF; CDR3nt: TGTGCCAGCAGCCAAGATTACGTGCTAGCGGGGACCAATGAGCAGTTCTTC
v_gene: TRBV18; j_gene: TRBJ1-1; abundance: NA; d_gene: TRBD1; CDR3aa: CASSPWTGESAEAFF; CDR3nt: TGTGCCAGCTCACCGTGGACAGGGGAAAGCGCTGAAGCTTTCTTT
v_gene: TRBV6-1; j_gene: TRBJ1-3; abundance: NA; d_gene: NA; CDR3aa: CASSEANWGAGNTIYF; CDR3nt: TGTGCCAGCAGTGAAGCGAATTGGGGGGCTGGAAACACCATATATTTT
v_gene: TRBV9; j_gene: TRBJ2-5; abundance: NA; d_gene: NA; CDR3aa: CASSVVPDQETQYF; CDR3nt: TGTGCCAGCAGCGTAGTCCCAGACCAAGAGACCCAGTACTTC
v_gene: TRBV6-2/TRBV6-3; j_gene: TRBJ1-5; abundance: NA; d_gene: NA; CDR3aa: CASSYWGDQPQHF; CDR3nt: TGTGCCAGCAGTTACTGGGGGGATCAGCCCCAGCATTTT
v_gene: TRBV12-3/TRBV12-4; j_gene: TRBJ1-4; abundance: NA; d_gene: NA; CDR3aa: CASGGRGWEKLFF; CDR3nt: TGTGCCAGCGGGGGCAGGGGCTGGGAAAAACTGTTTTTT
v_gene: TRBV25-1; j_gene: TRBJ1-2; abundance: NA; d_gene: NA; CDR3aa: CASSSGPGYTF; CDR3nt: TGTGCCAGCAGTTCAGGGCCCGGCTACACCTTC
v_gene: TRBV7-3; j_gene: TRBJ1-5; abundance: NA; d_gene: NA; CDR3aa: CASSPFADQPQHF; CDR3nt: TGTGCCAGCAGCCCTTTTGCGGATCAGCCCCAGCATTTT